Shown below are 8 T cell receptor beta chains from a single sample sequenced in a study of T-cell memory formation after mild COVID-19 listed by TCRdb under 2021. The method behind the library was 5' RACE. Sequencing relied on an Illumina NovaSeq 6000. The public reads were reanalyzed by TCRdb: fastp trimming at Q25, MiXCR alignment, in-frame beta chains only. Rows merge per CDR3 protein into single entries with the most common DNA and genes. This sample lists more than 400,000 distinct CDR3 sequences; 18% were detected once. Of the sample, 9% to 15% falls within the top ten clones. Sequenced sample: PBMCs or a T cell subset sorted from them (not recorded which). Every receptor here comes from an adult woman who had mild COVID-19 (a few samples of this study predate the infection). The sample titles of this study are shuffled in the database, so cell type and time point are left out; the donor was told from shared clones.

Details on this clonotype: Sequence at one end of the junction differs from germline and may be a read error. This rearrangement joins TRBV12-3 or TRBV12-4 to TRBJ1-2; D gene ambiguous. The CDR3 extends over 11 amino acids. CDR3 protein: CDSSSYYGYTF. CDR3 nucleotide sequence: TGTGACAGCAGTAGCTACTATGGCTACACCTTC.

The chain couples TRBV5-4 to TRBJ1-6; D not resolved. CDR1 is SGHNT and CDR2 is YYREEE in the germline V gene (reference sequence). The CDR3 runs 15 residues. V lost 4 bases and J lost 10, with 18 bases in between. The CDR3 spells CASSIAGVKGSPLHF. Written as DNA, the CDR3 is TGTGCCAGCAGCATAGCTGGGGTCAAAGGATCACCCCTCCACTTT.

This clonotype was counted between two and nine times. The chain uses TRBV6-5 and TRBJ1-5; 8 bases line up with TRBD1. Germline trimming cut 1 base from V and 11 bases from J; bases unmatched to any gene: 10. The length of the CDR3 is 15 residues. Germline V lookup: CDR1 MNHEY, CDR2 SVGAGI. The CDR3, as DNA: TGTGCCAGCAGTTACTATCAGGGGGCTGGGTCAGCCCAGCATTTT. This gives the protein CASSYYQGAGSAQHF.

V gene TRBV7-9 combines with J gene TRBJ1-2; D gene uncertain. The CDR3 is 14 residues long. Looked up from germline, CDR1 is SEHNR and CDR2 is FQNEAQ (reference sequence). Trimming pared 2 bases from V and 7 bases from J, leaving 14 bases between. Here the CDR3 DNA reads TGTGCCAGCAGCTTACCCCCAGTCTCGGGTGGCTACACCTTC. Translated: CASSLPPVSGGYTF.

The chain couples TRBV20-1 to TRBJ1-2; no definite D call. The CDR3 covers 13 residues. Germline V lookup: CDR1 DFQATT, CDR2 SNEGSKA (reference sequence). CDR3 coding DNA: TGCAGCGGGTTTGATCCCTCTGATTATGGCTACACCTTC. It is translated as CSGFDPSDYGYTF.

Regarding this clonotype: The junction departs from the called germline gene at one end, perhaps through a read error. The chain employs TRBV7-9 and TRBJ1-2; possible D gene TRBD1, 6 bases. The CDR3 contains 17 residues. In germline, CDR1 is SEHNR, CDR2 FQNEAQ (reference sequence). CDR3 coding DNA: TGTGCCAGCAGCCCCCTCGGGACACCATATCCCAACTATGGCTGCACCTTC. It encodes CASSPLGTPYPNYGCTF. Drawing the rest from reference TRBV7-9 and TRBJ1-2, the complete variable domain is DTGVSQNPRHKITKRGQNVTFRCDPISEHNRLYWYRQTLGQGPEFLTYFQNEAQLEKSRLLSDRFSAERPKGSFSTLEIQRTEQGDSAMYLCASSPLGTPYPNYGCTFGSGTRLTVV.

The chain recombines TRBV7-9 with TRBJ2-5, with a possible D match to TRBD2 (5 bases). Trimming pared 5 bases from V and 5 bases from J, leaving 21 bases between. The germline CDR1 and CDR2 sequences are SEHNR and FQNEAQ (reference sequence). The CDR3 extends over 16 amino acids. CDR3 residues: CASSNSGKASRETQYF. CDR3 in DNA: TGTGCCAGCAGCAACTCGGGAAAAGCTTCCAGGGAGACCCAGTACTTC.

This clonotype was observed a few times. This chain uses TRBV12-3 or TRBV12-4 with TRBJ2-7, with no clear D. This CDR3 region has 14 residues. V lost 8 bases and J 2 bases, leaving 16 bases between the germline ends. CDR3 loop: CASCDGGMTYEQYF. CDR3 coding DNA: TGTGCCAGCTGCGACGGTGGTATGACCTACGAGCAGTACTTC.